Listed here is a single T cell receptor beta chain. Its target is not known. MiXCR was run by TCRdb on the 5' RACE reads, yielding one entry per CDR3 protein. The sample includes about 390,000 distinct CDR3 sequences, 9% to 10% seen only once; the top ten take around 8.6%. The length of the CDR3 is 20 residues. V lost 1 base and J lost 2; bases outside the gene matches: 14. Germline V gene data show CDR1 as SGHRS and CDR2 as YFSETQ. This sample was included in a study of identical twins. Whole-study findings and limits: Analyses of zero insertions could, in part, be confounded by invariant MAIT and iNKT cells. A cross-sectional statistical analysis, not follow-up of the same donors, supported the conclusions.

The specimen sequenced was naive T cells sorted from blood. The TCR was taken from a woman between 50 and 59 years old in good health. V usage is TRBV5-1 and J usage is TRBJ2-2, with TRBD2 matching over 10 bases. The CDR3: CASSLPSYSGRPRNTGELFF. The CDR3 DNA sequence: TGCGCCAGCAGCTTGCCCTCCTATAGCGGGAGGCCCAGAAACACCGGGGAGCTGTTTTTT.